This is a list of T cell receptor beta chains from one sample in a study of naive and memory T cell subsets. TCRdb recomputed calls from the UMI-ligation and nested PCR reads with MiXCR, one row per CDR3 protein. Here the sample spans about 150,000 distinct CDR3 sequences, about 20% being singletons. The sample comprised naive CD4+ T cells from blood. The receptors shown here come from a human donor in good health. The CDR3 runs from the conserved cysteine through the conserved F or W. The D gene is left open where the match is weak. Rows may omit the clone size; those that give it use once, few, many or a size class.

clone_size d_call j_call v_call cdr3_nt cdr3_aa
NA NA TRBJ1-1 TRBV28 TGTGCCAGCAGTTTATTGAGAGACACTGAAGCTTTCTTT CASSLLRDTEAFF
many NA TRBJ2-7 TRBV20-1 TGCAGTGCTAGACGTACAGGGCTGAGCTCCTACGAGCAGTACTTC CSARRTGLSSYEQYF
NA TRBD2 TRBJ2-5 TRBV6-1 TGTGCCAGCAGTGGACTAGCGGGGAAGTACCAAGAGACCCAGTACTTC CASSGLAGKYQETQYF
many NA TRBJ2-1 TRBV6-2/TRBV6-3 TGTGCCAGCAGCCACAGGCCCCCCAGAAATGAGCAGTTCTTC CASSHRPPRNEQFF
NA NA TRBJ2-4 TRBV28 TGTGCCAGCAGTTCTCTAGCAGGAGGGATGGGGTTAGCCAAAAACATTCAGTACTTC CASSSLAGGMGLAKNIQYF
few TRBD2 TRBJ2-1 TRBV20-1 TGCAGTGCTAGCGCATCTGGGCTAGCGGGAATTGAGCAGTTCTTC CSASASGLAGIEQFF
many NA TRBJ2-3 TRBV18 TGTGCCAGCTCACCCCCCGGGACAGATACGCAGTATTTT CASSPPGTDTQYF
few TRBD1 TRBJ2-2 TRBV29-1 TGCAGCGTTGAGGGGACAGGGATCACCGGGGAGCTGTTTTTT CSVEGTGITGELFF
many NA TRBJ2-1 TRBV27 TGTGCCAGCAGTCTACGACCGGGACGCGCAACACACTATGAGCAGTTCTTC CASSLRPGRATHYEQFF
NA TRBD1 TRBJ2-7 TRBV19 TGTGCCAGTAGCTCTATAGACCCCCTGGGACAGACCTACGAGCAGTACTTC CASSSIDPLGQTYEQYF
NA NA TRBJ1-5 TRBV7-9 TGTGCCAGCAGCTTATTGCGCGATGACCGGCCCCAGCATTTT CASSLLRDDRPQHF
NA NA TRBJ2-3 TRBV7-3 TGTGCCAGCAGCCAACGGCTTAATCAGCGTGCTAGCACAGATACGCAGTATTTT CASSQRLNQRASTDTQYF
few NA TRBJ2-3 TRBV18 TGTGCCAGCGCCGGGGCCGCAGATACGCAGTATTTT CASAGAADTQYF
few NA TRBJ2-1 TRBV11-3 TGTGCCAGCAGCTTAGGTCGGGAGTTCTACAATGAGCAGTTCTTC CASSLGREFYNEQFF
NA TRBD2 TRBJ2-5 TRBV20-1 TGCGGCGGGACTAGCGGGAGTCATGAGACCCAGTACTTC CGGTSGSHETQYF
NA TRBD1 TRBJ2-2 TRBV5-1 TGCGCCAGCAGCTTTGAGGGGGCAGAGACCGGGGAGCTGTTTTTT CASSFEGAETGELFF
NA NA TRBJ2-6 TRBV5-4 TGTGCCAGCAGCTTGGATGGGGGCTCTGGGGCCAACGTCCTGACTTTC CASSLDGGSGANVLTF
NA NA TRBJ2-7 TRBV12-3/TRBV12-4 TGTGCCAGCAGTTCGGCAGTGGACGGTAAGACCTACGAGCAGTACTTC CASSSAVDGKTYEQYF
few NA TRBJ1-2 TRBV7-3 TGTGCCAGCAGCTTAAGTGGGGATGGCTACACCTTC CASSLSGDGYTF
many NA TRBJ2-5 TRBV28 TGTGCCAGCAGTTTAAGGGGGTCAACAGCCTGGGGCCGAGAGACCCAGTACTTC CASSLRGSTAWGRETQYF
NA NA TRBJ1-4 TRBV28 TGTGCCAGCTACCACAGGGACGAAAAACTGTTTTTT CASYHRDEKLFF
few TRBD2 TRBJ2-5 TRBV28 TGTGCCAGCAGTGGGGGGGGTTTCCAAGAGACCCAGTACTTC CASSGGGFQETQYF
many NA TRBJ2-1 TRBV18 TGTGCCAGCTCACTCGCTTTGAACAATGAGCAGTTCTTC CASSLALNNEQFF
NA NA TRBJ2-1 TRBV9 TGTGTCAGCAGCGTAGCTTGGGGCGGGACCCGCTCCTACAATGAGCAGTTCTTC CVSSVAWGGTRSYNEQFF
NA NA TRBJ1-3 TRBV20-1 TGCAGTGCTAGATCAGGGGCGTTAGGAAACACCATATATTTT CSARSGALGNTIYF
few TRBD2 TRBJ2-1 TRBV12-3/TRBV12-4 TGTGCCAGCAGGCCTACTAGCGGGAGCAGGGCAGGTGAGCAGTTCTTC CASRPTSGSRAGEQFF
few NA TRBJ1-5 TRBV7-9 TGTGCCAGGTGGGAGCAGGGCAGCCAGCCCCAGCATTTT CARWEQGSQPQHF
NA NA TRBJ2-7 TRBV11-2 TGTGCCAGCAGCCCAAGAGCAGAGGCCTACGAGCAGTACTTC CASSPRAEAYEQYF
few NA TRBJ2-7 TRBV5-1 TGCGCCACATCGGTGAGGATGTCTGATGTCTACGAGCAGTACTTC CATSVRMSDVYEQYF
few TRBD2 TRBJ2-1 TRBV20-1 TGCAGTGCTAGAGATCTCAAAGCGGGAGTTAGGGGCGATGAGCAGTTCTTC CSARDLKAGVRGDEQFF
few NA TRBJ2-1 TRBV6-6 TGTGCCAGCAGTGGCTGGGAGAATGAGCAGTTCTTC CASSGWENEQFF
NA TRBD1 TRBJ2-3 TRBV19 TGTGCCAGCAGGACAGGGTGGGGAGATACGCAGTATTTT CASRTGWGDTQYF
NA NA TRBJ2-2 TRBV14 TGTGCCAGCAGCCAAGTCCGGGGCCAGCGGAACACCGGGGAGCTGTTTTTT CASSQVRGQRNTGELFF
NA TRBD2 TRBJ2-5 TRBV18 TGTGCCAGCTCACCTGGGAGGGTCCAAGAGACCCAGTACTTC CASSPGRVQETQYF
few NA TRBJ1-1 TRBV5-5 TGTGCCAGCAGGCCCGGGGCGCGGACTGAAGCTTTCTTT CASRPGARTEAFF
few NA TRBJ2-3 TRBV12-3/TRBV12-4 TGTGCCAGCAGTTCACAGGGTGGTACGCAGTATTTT CASSSQGGTQYF
NA NA TRBJ2-7 TRBV14 TGTGCCAGCAGCCAAGTAGGAAATTACGAGCAGTACTTC CASSQVGNYEQYF